Listed below are T cell receptor beta chains from one sample, sequenced in a study of cytomegalovirus exposure and HLA in healthy donors. The table came from immunoSEQ multiplex PCR; TCRdb's copy has only in-frame clones and leaves some out. The sample lists around 140,000 clones; about 64% were seen once. Sample: PBMCs. Receptors were obtained from a woman aged 35 to 49 in good health and CMV-seronegative. Each CDR3 is given with its conserved first and last residue. D genes are given only for firm matches. Only some rows state a clone size, as once, few, many or a class for expanded clones.

TRBD1 few TRBJ1-1 TRBV7-9 CASSSTGTQGVIVGAFF TGTGCCAGCAGCTCCACTGGGACTCAGGGGGTGATTGTCGGAGCTTTCTTT
TRBD1 NA TRBJ2-2 TRBV6-4 CASSGQGTSGELFF TGTGCCAGCAGTGGACAGGGTACGAGCGGGGAGCTGTTTTTT
TRBD1 NA TRBJ1-1 TRBV7-9 CASSRDSTEAFF TGTGCCAGCAGCCGGGACAGCACTGAAGCTTTCTTT
TRBD1 once TRBJ2-7 TRBV5-1 CASSKGQGAHSEQYF TGCGCCAGCAGCAAAGGACAGGGGGCGCACTCCGAGCAGTACTTC
NA NA TRBJ2-1 TRBV4-2 CASSPRGRENYNEQFF TGTGCCAGCAGCCCCCGCGGAAGGGAGAACTACAATGAGCAGTTCTTC
NA once TRBJ1-1 TRBV7-9 CASSPIGGNTEAFF TGTGCCAGCAGCCCCATAGGGGGGAACACTGAAGCTTTCTTT
NA few TRBJ1-2 TRBV18 CASSPGTDNYGYTF TGTGCCAGCTCACCCGGGACTGATAACTATGGCTACACCTTC
NA few TRBJ1-5 TRBV5-8 CASRWAYSNQPQHF TGTGCCAGCCGGTGGGCTTATAGCAATCAGCCCCAGCATTTT
TRBD1 NA TRBJ2-5 TRBV6-1 CASSDRTGKTQYF TGTGCCAGCAGTGATCGGACAGGGAAGACCCAGTACTTC
NA NA TRBJ2-5 TRBV27 CASSTTTRETQYF TGTGCCAGCAGTACCACAACGAGGGAGACCCAGTACTTC
NA NA TRBJ1-4 TRBV9 CASSPWATTNEKLFF TGTGCCAGCAGCCCCTGGGCGACAACTAATGAAAAACTGTTTTTT
NA NA TRBJ1-1 TRBV5-1 CASSIRVNTEAFF TGCGCCAGCAGCATCCGGGTTAACACTGAAGCTTTCTTT
NA NA TRBJ1-1 TRBV29-1 CSVQGRLNTEAFF TGCAGCGTCCAAGGCAGGTTGAACACTGAAGCTTTCTTT
TRBD2 few TRBJ2-3 TRBV28 CASSPSGGSTDTQYF TGTGCCAGCAGCCCGAGCGGGGGCAGCACAGATACGCAGTATTTT
NA NA TRBJ1-2 TRBV5-1 CASSLEAGRFYGYTF TGCGCCAGCAGCTTGGAGGCAGGCAGGTTCTATGGCTACACCTTC